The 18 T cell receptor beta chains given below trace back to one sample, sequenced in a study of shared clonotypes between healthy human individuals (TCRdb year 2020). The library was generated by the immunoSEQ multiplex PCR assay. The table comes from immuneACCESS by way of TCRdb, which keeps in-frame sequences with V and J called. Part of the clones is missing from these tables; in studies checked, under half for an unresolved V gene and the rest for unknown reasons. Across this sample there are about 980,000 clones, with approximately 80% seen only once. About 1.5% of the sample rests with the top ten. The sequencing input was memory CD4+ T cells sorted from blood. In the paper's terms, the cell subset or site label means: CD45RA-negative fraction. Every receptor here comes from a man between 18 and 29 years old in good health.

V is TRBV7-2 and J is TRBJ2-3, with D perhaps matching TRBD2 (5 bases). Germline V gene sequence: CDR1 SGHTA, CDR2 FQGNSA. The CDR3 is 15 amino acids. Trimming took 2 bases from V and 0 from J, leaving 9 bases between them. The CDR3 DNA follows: TGTGCCAGCAGCTTAATGGGAGCAAGCACAGATACGCAGTATTTT. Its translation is CASSLMGASTDTQYF.

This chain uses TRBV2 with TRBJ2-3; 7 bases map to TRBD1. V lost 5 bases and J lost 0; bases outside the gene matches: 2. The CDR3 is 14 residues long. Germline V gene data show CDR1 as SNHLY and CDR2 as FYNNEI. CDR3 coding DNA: TGTGCCAGCAGTAAGGACAGGAGCACAGATACGCAGTATTTT. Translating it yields CASSKDRSTDTQYF.

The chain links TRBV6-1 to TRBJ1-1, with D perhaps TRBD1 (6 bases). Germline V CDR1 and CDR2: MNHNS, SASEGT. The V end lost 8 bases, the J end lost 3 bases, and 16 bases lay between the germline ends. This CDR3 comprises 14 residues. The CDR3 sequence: CASRGGRVDTEAFF. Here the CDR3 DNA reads TGTGCCAGCCGAGGGGGAAGGGTGGACACTGAAGCTTTCTTT.

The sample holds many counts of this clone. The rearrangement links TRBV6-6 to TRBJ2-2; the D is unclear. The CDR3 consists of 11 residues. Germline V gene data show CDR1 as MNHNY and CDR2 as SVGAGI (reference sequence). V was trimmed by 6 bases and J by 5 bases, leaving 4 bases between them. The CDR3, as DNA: TGTGCCAGCAGCTTAACCGGGGAGCTGTTTTTT. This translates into CASSLTGELFF.

The CDR3 reads CASSSGDYNEQFF. The CDR3 region has the DNA TGTGCCAGCTCGTCGGGGGACTACAATGAGCAGTTCTTC. The chain employs TRBV18 and TRBJ2-1; a weak D match, TRBD2 (6 bases). Trimming removed 6 bases from V and 3 bases from J, with 9 bases in between. This CDR3 is built from 13 residues. The V gene's germline CDR1 is KGHSH and CDR2 LQKENI.

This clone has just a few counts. In nucleotides, the CDR3 is TGTGCCAGCTCACTCCGGGCGACAGGGATAGGCGAGCAGTACTTC. Residues: CASSLRATGIGEQYF. The V call is TRBV18, the J call TRBJ2-7; TRBD1 matches 7 bases. The CDR3 loop spans 15 amino acids. V lost 4 bases, J lost 6 bases, and 12 bases stayed unmatched. Germline CDR1 KGHSH, CDR2 LQKENI.

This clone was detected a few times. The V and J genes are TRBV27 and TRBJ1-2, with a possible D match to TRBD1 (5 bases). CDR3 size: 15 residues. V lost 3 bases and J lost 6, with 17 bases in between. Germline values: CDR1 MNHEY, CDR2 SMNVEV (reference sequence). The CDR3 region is CASSFAGWIRDGYTF. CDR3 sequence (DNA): TGTGCCAGCAGTTTTGCAGGGTGGATTAGGGATGGCTACACCTTC.

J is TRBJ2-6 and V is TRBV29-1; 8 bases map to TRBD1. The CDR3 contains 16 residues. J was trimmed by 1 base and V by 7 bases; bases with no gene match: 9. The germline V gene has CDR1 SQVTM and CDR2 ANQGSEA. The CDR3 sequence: CSARAGGQSGANVLTF. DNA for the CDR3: TGCAGCGCCAGAGCAGGGGGCCAGTCTGGGGCCAACGTCCTGACTTTC.

CDR3 region: CASSVVKYTGELFF. DNA for the CDR3: TGCGCCAGCAGTGTAGTGAAATACACCGGGGAGCTGTTTTTT. V gene TRBV10-1 combines with J gene TRBJ2-2; D is unclear. Trimming pared 4 bases from V and 3 bases from J, leaving 9 bases between. Germline V lookup: CDR1 WNHNN, CDR2 SYGVQD (reference sequence). This CDR3 spans 14 amino acids.

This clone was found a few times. In DNA, the CDR3 is TGTGCCAGCAGCCCCCAGACTAGTCCTTCCTACGAGCAGTACTTC. Amino acids: CASSPQTSPSYEQYF. The V and J genes are TRBV9 and TRBJ2-7; tentative D call: TRBD2 (6 bases). The V gene lost 4 bases and the J gene lost 1 base, with 15 bases spanning the gap. Per germline, CDR1 SGDLS and CDR2 YYNGEE. This CDR3 contains 15 residues.

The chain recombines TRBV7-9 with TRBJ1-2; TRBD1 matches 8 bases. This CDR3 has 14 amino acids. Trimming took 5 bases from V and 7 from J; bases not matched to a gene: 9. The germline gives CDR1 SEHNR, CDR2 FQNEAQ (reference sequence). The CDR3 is CASSDRGFVGGYTF. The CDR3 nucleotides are TGTGCCAGCAGCGACAGGGGTTTCGTGGGTGGCTACACCTTC.

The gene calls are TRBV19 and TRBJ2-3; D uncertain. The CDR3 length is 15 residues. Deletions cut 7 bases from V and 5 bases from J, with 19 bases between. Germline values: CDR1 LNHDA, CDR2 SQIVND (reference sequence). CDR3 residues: CASTPPGLRGDTQYF. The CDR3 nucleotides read TGTGCCAGTACCCCCCCTGGGCTCCGCGGAGATACGCAGTATTTT.

In DNA, the CDR3 is TGTGCCAGCAGCTCCCGACAGGGTACTCGTTCACCCCTCCACTTT. It translates to CASSSRQGTRSPLHF. This chain connects TRBV7-2 to TRBJ1-6; TRBD1 matches at 7 bases. The J segment lost 9 bases and the V segment lost 4 bases, leaving 9 bases of the junction unmatched. The CDR3 sequence is 15 residues long. Germline V CDR1 and CDR2: SGHTA, FQGNSA.

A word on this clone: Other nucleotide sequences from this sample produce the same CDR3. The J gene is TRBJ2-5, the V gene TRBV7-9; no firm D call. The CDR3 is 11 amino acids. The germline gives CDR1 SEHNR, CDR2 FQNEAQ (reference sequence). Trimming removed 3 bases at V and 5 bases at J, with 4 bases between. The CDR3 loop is CASSFSETQYF. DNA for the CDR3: TGTGCCAGCAGCTTTTCGGAGACCCAGTACTTC.

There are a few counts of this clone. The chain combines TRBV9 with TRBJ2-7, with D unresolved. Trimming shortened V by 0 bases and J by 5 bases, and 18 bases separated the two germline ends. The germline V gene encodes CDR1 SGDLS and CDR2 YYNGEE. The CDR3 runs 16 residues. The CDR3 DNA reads TGTGCCAGCAGCGTAGGGGGTTCGGAATCCCGAAACGAGCAGTACTTC. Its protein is CASSVGGSESRNEQYF.

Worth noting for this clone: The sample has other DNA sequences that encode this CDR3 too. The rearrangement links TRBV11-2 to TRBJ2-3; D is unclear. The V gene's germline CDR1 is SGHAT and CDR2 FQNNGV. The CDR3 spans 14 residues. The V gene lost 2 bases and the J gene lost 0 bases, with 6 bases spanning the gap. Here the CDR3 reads CASSLTGSTDTQYF. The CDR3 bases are TGTGCCAGCAGCTTAACCGGCAGCACAGATACGCAGTATTTT.

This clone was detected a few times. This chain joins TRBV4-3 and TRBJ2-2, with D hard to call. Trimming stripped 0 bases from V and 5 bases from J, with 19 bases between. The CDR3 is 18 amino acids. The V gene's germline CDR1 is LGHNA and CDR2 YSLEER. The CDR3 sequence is CASSQDLPLSLGTGELFF. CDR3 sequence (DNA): TGCGCCAGCAGCCAAGATTTACCATTGTCCTTAGGAACCGGGGAGCTGTTTTTT.

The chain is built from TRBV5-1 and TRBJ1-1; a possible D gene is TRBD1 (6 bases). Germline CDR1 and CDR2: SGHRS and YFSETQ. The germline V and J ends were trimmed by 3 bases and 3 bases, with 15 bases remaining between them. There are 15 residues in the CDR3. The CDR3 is CASSYGQLYDTEAFF. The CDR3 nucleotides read TGCGCCAGCAGCTACGGACAGCTTTACGACACTGAAGCTTTCTTT.